The 23 T cell receptor beta chains below all came from one sample that was sequenced in a study of naive and memory T cell subsets. Amplification of ligated cDNA took four PCR rounds with SP2 and nested alpha and beta constant primers. TCRdb recomputed calls from the 5' RACE reads with MiXCR, one row per CDR3 protein. The repertoire has about 32,000 distinct CDR3 sequences, around 15% of them found once; the top ten carry 2.6%. An oligonucleotide containing a UMI was ligated to the 3' end of TCR cDNA. Receptor source: a female donor in good health.

The sample holds a few counts of this clonotype. The chain joins TRBV6-5 to TRBJ2-2, with TRBD2 matching over 7 bases. CDR1 is MNHEY and CDR2 is SVGAGI in the germline V gene. The CDR3 totals 14 residues. The V segment lost 0 bases and the J segment 5 bases; nucleotides outside the gene matches: 0. CDR3 in amino acids: CASSYSGGTGELFF. The CDR3 DNA is TGTGCCAGCAGTTACTCGGGGGGGACCGGGGAGCTGTTTTTT.

This chain uses TRBV20-1 with TRBJ2-5, with 8 bases matching TRBD1. The CDR3 has 15 residues. V was clipped by 6 bases and J by 0 bases; unmatched bases: 9. Germline assignment: CDR1 DFQATT and CDR2 SNEGSKA (reference sequence). CDR3 region: CSAAGQGSYQETQYF. The CDR3 DNA follows: TGCAGTGCCGCCGGACAGGGAAGTTACCAAGAGACCCAGTACTTC.

This clonotype was found a few times. The chain recombines TRBV6-4 with TRBJ2-5; D possibly matches TRBD1 or TRBD2 (5 bases each). CDR3 length: 12 amino acids. The germline V and J ends were trimmed by 2 bases and 9 bases, with 10 bases remaining between them. Germline CDR1 is MRHNA and CDR2 is SNTAGT. For the CDR3, the DNA is TGTGCCAGCAGTGACGGGGGTTCGGCCCAGTACTTC. This sequence encodes CASSDGGSAQYF.

This clonotype is classed as medium-sized. V and J are TRBV4-2 and TRBJ2-5; TRBD1 agrees at 7 bases. Germline V CDR1 and CDR2: LGHNA, YNFKEQ. This CDR3 is built from 14 residues. Trimming took 2 bases from V and 1 from J; bases not matched to a gene: 1. CDR3 protein: CASSQRTGQETQYF. The CDR3 nucleotides are TGTGCCAGCAGCCAACGGACAGGCCAAGAGACCCAGTACTTC.

This chain connects TRBV7-9 to TRBJ1-6; 8 positions agree with TRBD1. The V and J ends lost 5 bases and 10 bases, in that order; junction bases with no gene match: 7. The CDR3 is made up of 14 amino acids. The germline V gene encodes CDR1 SEHNR and CDR2 FQNEAQ (reference sequence). CDR3 sequence: CASSPGQGVSPLHF. The CDR3 region has the DNA TGTGCCAGCAGCCCAGGACAGGGAGTCTCACCCCTCCACTTT. The entire variable domain, with the rest obtained from reference TRBV7-9 and TRBJ1-6, is as follows: DTGVSQNPRHKITKRGQNVTFRCDPISEHNRLYWYRQTLGQGPEFLTYFQNEAQLEKSRLLSDRFSAERPKGSFSTLEIQRTEQGDSAMYLCASSPGQGVSPLHFGNGTRLTVT.

This clonotype was recorded a few times. The chain joins TRBV12-3 or TRBV12-4 to TRBJ1-1; D unclear. V lost 4 bases to trimming and J lost 3 bases, with 9 bases between them. There are 13 residues in the CDR3. CDR3 loop: CASSSSEYTEAFF. The CDR3 bases are TGTGCCAGCAGTTCTAGCGAATACACTGAAGCTTTCTTT.

Ten or more counts support this clonotype. J is TRBJ2-7 and V is TRBV29-1; D remains unclear. Trimming took 6 bases from V and 7 from J, leaving 10 bases between them. Germline V gene data show CDR1 as SQVTM and CDR2 as ANQGSEA. This CDR3 comprises 10 residues. CDR3 region: CSVITGEQYF. CDR3 nucleotide sequence: TGCAGCGTCATAACGGGTGAGCAGTACTTC.

This clonotype is judged medium-sized (0.01 to 0.1%). The chain employs TRBV29-1 and TRBJ2-7, with TRBD2 as a possible D gene (5 bases). Deletions cut 6 bases from V and 7 bases from J, with 16 bases between. This CDR3 contains 12 residues. The germline V gene encodes CDR1 SQVTM and CDR2 ANQGSEA. In nucleotides, the CDR3 is TGCAGCGTGGTCGGGGTAAGCCGAGAGCAGTACTTC. It encodes CSVVGVSREQYF.

This chain's CDR3 is CSARPLGQGIWVGDTDTQYF. As DNA, the CDR3 is TGCAGTGCTAGACCACTGGGACAGGGGATTTGGGTCGGCGACACAGATACGCAGTATTTT. The chain carries TRBV20-1 and TRBJ2-3, with 10 nucleotides matching TRBD1. The J segment lost 2 bases and the V segment lost 2 bases, leaving 19 bases of the junction unmatched. The germline V gene encodes CDR1 DFQATT and CDR2 SNEGSKA (reference sequence). The CDR3 spans 20 residues.

Many counts were recorded for this clonotype. The rearrangement uses TRBV10-3 and TRBJ2-3; 8 nucleotides agree with TRBD1. Germline CDR1 ENHRY, CDR2 SYGVKD. The junction had 11 bases not matched to a gene; V was cut back by 10 bases and J by 2 bases. This CDR3 is built from 15 residues. The CDR3 DNA is TGTGCCACCCGCCCCACGGGACAGGCCACAGATACGCAGTATTTT. Protein sequence: CATRPTGQATDTQYF.

The chain is built from TRBV6-5 and TRBJ1-1; TRBD1 might be the D (5 bases). The length of the CDR3 is 13 residues. Looked up from germline, CDR1 is MNHEY and CDR2 is SVGAGI. Trimming stripped 8 bases from V and 8 bases from J, with 18 bases between. The DNA of the CDR3 is TGTGCCAGCCGACCCCCGGGGACGGACGAAGCTTTCTTT. It is translated as CASRPPGTDEAFF.

As regards this clonotype: A much larger clonotype is one base distant, so this may be a read error. This chain uses TRBV29-1 with TRBJ1-2, with a weak D call TRBD1 (5 bases). Germline V gene lookup returns CDR1 SQVTM and CDR2 ANQGSEA. The CDR3 sequence is 12 residues long. CDR3 region: CSVAGTAYGDTF. The CDR3, as DNA: TGCAGCGTTGCAGGGACCGCTTATGGCGACACCTTC.

This clonotype was recorded a few times. The chain employs TRBV12-5 and TRBJ2-3; a weak D match, TRBD1 (5 bases). V dropped 2 bases and J dropped 2 bases, with 14 bases sitting between them. This CDR3 is 16 amino acids long. Germline V lookup: CDR1 LGHNT, CDR2 FRNRAP. The CDR3 sequence is CASGLYPLTDTDTQYF. The CDR3 DNA is TGTGCTAGTGGTTTGTATCCTTTGACAGACACAGATACGCAGTATTTT.

The rearrangement links TRBV12-3 or TRBV12-4 to TRBJ1-2, with D possibly TRBD1 on 5 matching bases. V was trimmed by 5 bases and J by 3 bases, leaving 13 bases between them. The CDR3 spans 14 residues. CDR3 protein: CASSPIGGYYGYTF. CDR3 bases: TGTGCCAGCAGTCCCATCGGGGGTTACTATGGCTACACCTTC.

This clonotype was recorded many times. The J gene is TRBJ2-7, the V gene TRBV10-3; no reliable D call. Germline V lookup: CDR1 ENHRY, CDR2 SYGVKD. V lost 5 bases and J 7 bases, leaving 21 bases between the germline ends. CDR3 length: 15 residues. In nucleotides, the CDR3 is TGTGCCATCAGTCCAACCAATCCGCCGTCGCGGGAGCAGTACTTC. This encodes CAISPTNPPSREQYF.

This clonotype occurred a few times. DNA for the CDR3: TGTGCCAGCAGCTTAGGGTCGACAGCTAATTCACCCCTCCACTTT. Protein: CASSLGSTANSPLHF. The V and J genes are TRBV7-9 and TRBJ1-6; maybe TRBD1 (5 bases). Per germline, CDR1 SEHNR and CDR2 FQNEAQ (reference sequence). V was trimmed by 1 base and J by 6 bases, leaving 10 bases between them. This CDR3 spans 15 amino acids.

J is TRBJ2-1 and V is TRBV12-5; 11 bases fit TRBD2. The trim removed 7 bases at V and 8 bases at J, leaving 7 bases unmatched. CDR1 and CDR2 (germline): LGHNT, FRNRAP. This CDR3 has 14 amino acids. The CDR3 coding sequence is TGTGCTAGTGTCCGGGGTAGCGGGGGGGATGAGCAGTTCTTC. Translating gives CASVRGSGGDEQFF.

The chain's CDR3 is CASSPNTYEQYF. For the CDR3, the DNA is TGCGCCAGCAGCCCTAATACCTACGAGCAGTACTTC. V is TRBV4-1 and J is TRBJ2-7; D uncertain. CDR3 size: 12 residues. CDR1 and CDR2 (germline): MGHRA, YSYEKL. V gave up 4 bases and J gave up 2 bases, with 6 bases separating them.

V usage is TRBV5-1 and J usage is TRBJ2-1, with D possibly TRBD2 on 5 matching bases. V lost 2 bases, J lost 2 bases, and 14 bases lay in between. This CDR3 spans 16 amino acids. Germline V gene data show CDR1 as SGHRS and CDR2 as YFSETQ. The CDR3 is CASSFLALVPYNEQFF. CDR3 coding DNA: TGCGCCAGCAGCTTCCTAGCCTTAGTCCCCTACAATGAGCAGTTCTTC.

In its sample, this clonotype was seen many times. This rearrangement joins TRBV25-1 to TRBJ2-7, with D unclear. V lost 0 bases and J 6 bases, leaving 12 bases between the germline ends. The CDR3 totals 14 residues. Germline V gives CDR1 MGHDK, CDR2 SYGVNS. CDR3 amino acids: CASSEYGSSAEQYF. The CDR3 nucleotides read TGTGCCAGCAGTGAATATGGGTCCTCCGCCGAGCAGTACTTC.

In this sample, this clonotype turned up many times. This rearrangement joins TRBV15 to TRBJ1-5; 9 positions match TRBD1. J lost 0 bases, V lost 8 bases, and 5 bases had no gene match. The CDR3 covers 15 residues. Germline V gene data show CDR1 as LNHNV and CDR2 as YYDKDF (reference sequence). The CDR3 sequence is CATEGQGLSNQPQHF. The CDR3 DNA reads as TGTGCCACCGAGGGACAGGGTCTTAGCAATCAGCCCCAGCATTTT.

This chain links TRBV12-3 or TRBV12-4 with TRBJ1-5; a weak D match, TRBD1 (5 bases). This CDR3 has 14 residues. V lost 6 bases and J lost 7, with 16 bases in between. The CDR3: CASSPGEGFQPQHF. The DNA for the CDR3 is TGTGCCAGCAGCCCTGGTGAGGGGTTCCAGCCCCAGCATTTT.

This clonotype has more than one count but fewer than ten. V and J are TRBV12-3 or TRBV12-4 and TRBJ2-7, with D perhaps matching TRBD1 or TRBD2 (6 bases each). Trimming took 5 bases from V and 3 from J, leaving 11 bases between them. CDR3 size: 13 residues. The CDR3 spells CASSPRGGYEQYF. The CDR3 DNA reads as TGTGCCAGCAGTCCCAGGGGAGGCTACGAGCAGTACTTC.